What follows are 25 T cell receptor beta chains derived from one specimen sequenced in a study of T cell changes during pregnancy in multiple sclerosis. Profiled with immunoSEQ multiplex PCR; TCRdb holds only in-frame clones, not every one. The sample lists some 89,000 clones; roughly 93% were seen once. Specimen: peripheral blood, collected in the third trimester of pregnancy. These receptors were collected from a female donor with multiple sclerosis, enrolled in a pregnancy study.

CDR3 nucleotide sequence: TGTGCCAGCAGCCTAGGGACAGATCCCTTTAATGAAAAACTGTTTTTT. Translation: CASSLGTDPFNEKLFF. The chain combines TRBV7-8 with TRBJ1-4; 7 nucleotides line up with TRBD1. From germline, CDR1 is SGHVS and CDR2 FQNEAQ. V was pared by 5 bases and J by 4 bases, with 10 bases of the junction left unmatched. The CDR3 loop spans 16 amino acids.

The chain has TRBV7-2 and TRBJ1-2; 7 bases align to TRBD1. The junction had 4 bases not matched to a gene; V was cut back by 5 bases and J by 4 bases. Germline CDR1 is SGHTA and CDR2 is FQGNSA. The CDR3 runs to 13 residues. The CDR3 loop reads CASSAGTVYGYTF. The CDR3 DNA reads as TGTGCCAGCAGCGCCGGGACAGTCTATGGCTACACCTTC. Variable domain in full (rest from reference TRBV7-2 and TRBJ1-2): GAGVSQSPSNKVTEKGKDVELRCDPISGHTALYWYRQSLGQGLEFLIYFQGNSAPDKSGLPSDRFSAERTGGSVSTLTIQRTQQEDSAVYLCASSAGTVYGYTFGSGTRLTVV.

The chain combines TRBV19 with TRBJ2-7, with D tentatively TRBD2 (5 bases). Between the trimmed V and J ends, which lost 3 bases and 6 bases, there was a span of 15 bases. Germline V gives CDR1 LNHDA, CDR2 SQIVND (reference sequence). The CDR3 is 14 amino acids. CDR3 sequence (DNA): TGTGCCAGTAGTATGGAAGAGGGCTCCCTCGAGCAGTACTTC. Its translation is CASSMEEGSLEQYF.

The chain recombines TRBV7-9 with TRBJ2-1; the D is unclear. Trimming removed 3 bases from V and 8 bases from J, with 5 bases in between. This CDR3 region has 11 residues. Per the germline V gene, CDR1 is SEHNR and CDR2 is FQNEAQ (reference sequence). CDR3 DNA: TGTGCCAGCAGCTTTTCCGATGAGCAGTTCTTC. Translated: CASSFSDEQFF.

This chain joins TRBV25-1 and TRBJ1-2, with a weak D call TRBD1 (6 bases). This CDR3 comprises 15 residues. Germline CDR1 MGHDK, CDR2 SYGVNS. V was clipped by 2 bases and J by 4 bases, with 14 bases between them. The CDR3 spells CASSEGGRASYGYTF. The CDR3 region has the DNA TGTGCCAGCAGTGAAGGGGGCAGGGCGTCCTATGGCTACACCTTC.

V and J are TRBV10-1 and TRBJ1-1, with a possible D match to TRBD1 (6 bases). The V gene lost 6 bases and the J gene lost 0 bases, with 14 bases spanning the gap. The V gene's germline CDR1 is WNHNN and CDR2 SYGVQD (reference sequence). The CDR3 is made up of 15 amino acids. The CDR3 DNA sequence: TGCGCCAGCAGACTGGTACAGGGTCTGAACACTGAAGCTTTCTTT. As protein: CASRLVQGLNTEAFF.

The chain combines TRBV27 with TRBJ1-1, with D uncertain. Germline CDR1 is MNHEY and CDR2 is SMNVEV (reference sequence). The CDR3 is 13 residues long. V lost 2 bases and J 1 base, leaving 5 bases between the germline ends. The CDR3 here is CASSLRGNTEAFF. For the CDR3, the DNA is TGTGCCAGCAGTTTACGAGGGAACACTGAAGCTTTCTTT.

The V call is TRBV12-5, the J call TRBJ2-2; 7 nucleotides match TRBD1. V shed 1 base and J 7 bases; nucleotides not matched to a gene: 9. The CDR3 extends over 16 amino acids. Per germline, CDR1 LGHNT and CDR2 FRNRAP. CDR3 sequence reads: CASGLAADRTSGELFF. As DNA, the CDR3 is TGTGCTAGTGGTTTGGCCGCGGACAGGACCAGCGGGGAGCTGTTTTTT.

V and J are TRBV6-5 and TRBJ2-4; 9 bases map to TRBD1. The CDR3 is 14 amino acids. With 5 bases clipped from V and 9 bases from J, the junction kept 8 bases outside the gene matches. Germline V gene sequence: CDR1 MNHEY, CDR2 SVGAGI. As DNA, the CDR3 is TGTGCCAGCAGTCACGGGAGACAGGGGGTCATTCAGTACTTC. Its translation: CASSHGRQGVIQYF.

Points on this clone: At one of its ends the junction is not consistent with the germline gene, which may arise from a read error. The chain joins TRBV5-4 to TRBJ2-5; perhaps TRBD2 as D (5 bases). This CDR3 has 13 amino acids. Germline lookup yields CDR1 SGHNT and CDR2 YYREEE (reference sequence). The CDR3 reads CASSWRAQEISDF. Here the CDR3 DNA reads TGTGCCAGCAGCTGGAGAGCCCAAGAGATTAGCGACTTC.

The chain links TRBV14 to TRBJ1-4, with D perhaps matching TRBD1 (5 bases). CDR3 length: 15 residues. The germline gives CDR1 SGHDN, CDR2 FVKESK. Deletions cut 3 bases from V and 4 bases from J, with 12 bases between. The CDR3 loop is CASSHLVQDNEKLFF. The CDR3 region has the DNA TGTGCCAGCAGCCATTTGGTACAGGATAATGAAAAACTGTTTTTT.

V and J are TRBV10-3 and TRBJ2-1, with 8 bases fitting TRBD1. Germline CDR1 is ENHRY and CDR2 is SYGVKD. V lost 6 bases to trimming and J lost 2 bases; unmatched junction nucleotides: 9. This CDR3 is 16 amino acids long. In DNA, the CDR3 is TGTGCCATCAGGGGGTCCGAGACAGGGGCCTACAATGAGCAGTTCTTC. Translating gives CAIRGSETGAYNEQFF.

The chain is built from TRBV4-2 and TRBJ2-7; 10 positions agree with TRBD2. V trimming: 3 bases; J trimming: 2 bases; junction bases outside the gene matches: 1. CDR3 length: 14 residues. The germline CDR1 and CDR2 sequences are LGHNA and YNFKEQ. This chain's CDR3 is CASSHSGGAYEQYF. The DNA of the CDR3 is TGTGCCAGCAGCCACAGCGGGGGGGCCTACGAGCAGTACTTC.

The rearrangement joins TRBV5-6 to TRBJ1-2; 8 positions match TRBD1. The length of the CDR3 is 14 residues. V shed 2 bases and J 6 bases; nucleotides not matched to a gene: 6. CDR1 is SGHDT, CDR2 YYEEEE, per germline. Here the CDR3 DNA reads TGTGCCAGCAGCTTCGGACAGGGCGGACATGGCTACACCTTC. Its translation: CASSFGQGGHGYTF.

The chain combines TRBV11-3 with TRBJ2-1, with 8 nucleotides matching TRBD2. The germline CDR1 and CDR2 sequences are SGHNT and YENEEA. The V segment lost 2 bases and the J segment 4 bases; nucleotides outside the gene matches: 7. The CDR3 sequence is 16 residues long. Here the CDR3 DNA reads TGTGCCAGCAGCTTAACGGGGGGGAAGAAGTACAATGAGCAGTTCTTC. It specifies CASSLTGGKKYNEQFF.

The rearrangement joins TRBV5-6 to TRBJ2-7; the D gene is possibly TRBD1 (6 bases). The CDR3 runs 13 residues. V was shortened by 5 bases and J by 1 base, with 10 bases between the two germline ends. Germline CDR1 is SGHDT and CDR2 is YYEEEE. In DNA form, the CDR3 reads TGTGCCAGCAGTCCCACAGGGTCCTACGAGCAGTACTTC. Its protein product is CASSPTGSYEQYF.

This clone was observed a handful of times. The J gene is TRBJ2-1, the V gene TRBV6-1; 12 positions match TRBD2. This CDR3 is 15 amino acids long. Germline CDR1 MNHNS, CDR2 SASEGT. The trim removed 7 bases at V and 6 bases at J, leaving 7 bases unmatched. CDR3 nucleotides: TGTGCCAGCACCCGACTAGCGGGGGCCGCCAATGAGCAGTTCTTC. Protein product: CASTRLAGAANEQFF.

The J gene is TRBJ2-2, the V gene TRBV18; 8 nucleotides match TRBD2. The CDR3 sequence is 16 residues long. Losses at the gene ends were 2 bases for V and 1 base for J; bases not matched to a gene: 3. CDR1 is KGHSH, CDR2 LQKENI, per germline. DNA of the CDR3: TGTGCCAGCTCACCATGGCTAGCGGGGAACACCGGGGAGCTGTTTTTT. Its translation is CASSPWLAGNTGELFF.

This sequence joins TRBV5-8 and TRBJ2-3, with D hard to call. The CDR3 extends over 13 amino acids. Trimming shortened V by 5 bases and J by 6 bases, and 13 bases separated the two germline ends. Germline CDR1 SGHTS, CDR2 YDEGEE. The CDR3 DNA reads TGTGCCAGCAGTCCACGGCCCGGGGATACGCAGTATTTT. Its translation: CASSPRPGDTQYF.

This sequence joins TRBV7-2 and TRBJ1-2, with D perhaps matching TRBD1 (6 bases). The CDR3 consists of 16 residues. Looked up from germline, CDR1 is SGHTA and CDR2 is FQGNSA. V was clipped by 3 bases and J by 4 bases, with 18 bases between them. DNA of the CDR3: TGTGCCAGCAGCTTCGGCAGGGATCAAGGGGGCTATGGCTACACCTTC. Protein sequence: CASSFGRDQGGYGYTF.

This chain uses TRBV7-9 with TRBJ1-1, with no clear D. The germline CDR1 and CDR2 sequences are SEHNR and FQNEAQ (reference sequence). The V end was cut by 5 bases, the J end by 1 base, with 14 bases between. This CDR3 is built from 15 residues. CDR3 in amino acids: CASSVFTGGNTEAFF. The CDR3 region has the DNA TGTGCCAGCAGCGTCTTCACCGGTGGGAACACTGAAGCTTTCTTT.

V is TRBV10-1 and J is TRBJ2-1; 7 bases map to TRBD2. The CDR3 is made up of 15 amino acids. Germline V gene data show CDR1 as WNHNN and CDR2 as SYGVQD (reference sequence). V gave up 3 bases and J gave up 0 bases; unmatched junction bases: 2. The CDR3 is CASSDSGASYNEQFF. CDR3 bases: TGCGCCAGCAGTGACAGCGGGGCCTCCTACAATGAGCAGTTCTTC.

The chain links TRBV9 to TRBJ2-7; 8 bases line up with TRBD2. This CDR3 has 15 residues. CDR1 SGDLS and CDR2 YYNGEE come from the germline V gene. The V segment lost 5 bases and the J segment 2 bases; nucleotides outside the gene matches: 9. CDR3 protein: CASSAEGTRAYEQYF. As DNA, the CDR3 is TGTGCCAGCAGTGCGGAAGGGACTAGGGCCTACGAGCAGTACTTC. The full variable domain, its missing parts supplied by reference TRBV9 and TRBJ2-7, is DSGVTQTPKHLITATGQRVTLRCSPRSGDLSVYWYQQSLDQGLQFLIQYYNGEERAKGNILERFSAQQFPDLHSELNLSSLELGDSALYFCASSAEGTRAYEQYFGPGTRLTVT.

In this sample, this clone turned up once. This CDR3 reads CASSPLDLGKQYF. The CDR3 DNA sequence: TGTGCCAGCTCACCACTGGACTTAGGGAAGCAGTACTTC. The gene calls are TRBV18 and TRBJ2-7; a weak D match, TRBD2 (5 bases). Germline loops: CDR1 KGHSH, CDR2 LQKENI. The CDR3 contains 13 residues. The ends were cut back, 1 base at V and 8 bases at J, with 12 bases in the middle. Full variable domain (outside the CDR3, taken from reference TRBV18 and TRBJ2-7): NAGVMQNPRHLVRRRGQEARLRCSPMKGHSHVYWYRQLPEEGLKFMVYLQKENIIDESGMPKERFSAEFPKEGPSILRIQQVVRGDSAAYFCASSPLDLGKQYFGPGTRLTVT.

The V and J genes are TRBV4-1 and TRBJ1-1, with TRBD1 identical over 10 bases. The V segment lost 1 base and the J segment 6 bases; nucleotides outside the gene matches: 5. This CDR3 region has 15 residues. Looked up from germline, CDR1 is MGHRA and CDR2 is YSYEKL. The CDR3 bases are TGCGCCAGCAGCCAAGCCGGGACAGGGGAACCTGAAGCTTTCTTT. Protein product: CASSQAGTGEPEAFF.